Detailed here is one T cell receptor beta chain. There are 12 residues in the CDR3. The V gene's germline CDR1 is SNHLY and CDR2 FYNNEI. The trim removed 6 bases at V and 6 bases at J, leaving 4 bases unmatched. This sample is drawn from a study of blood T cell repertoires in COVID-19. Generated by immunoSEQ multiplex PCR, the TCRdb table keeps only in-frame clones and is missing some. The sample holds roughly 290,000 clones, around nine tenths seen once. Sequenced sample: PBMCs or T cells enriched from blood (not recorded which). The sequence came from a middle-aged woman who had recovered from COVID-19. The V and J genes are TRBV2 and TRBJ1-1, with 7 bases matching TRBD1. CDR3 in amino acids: CASSYTGAEAFF. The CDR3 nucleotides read TGTGCCAGCAGCTACACAGGGGCTGAAGCTTTCTTT.